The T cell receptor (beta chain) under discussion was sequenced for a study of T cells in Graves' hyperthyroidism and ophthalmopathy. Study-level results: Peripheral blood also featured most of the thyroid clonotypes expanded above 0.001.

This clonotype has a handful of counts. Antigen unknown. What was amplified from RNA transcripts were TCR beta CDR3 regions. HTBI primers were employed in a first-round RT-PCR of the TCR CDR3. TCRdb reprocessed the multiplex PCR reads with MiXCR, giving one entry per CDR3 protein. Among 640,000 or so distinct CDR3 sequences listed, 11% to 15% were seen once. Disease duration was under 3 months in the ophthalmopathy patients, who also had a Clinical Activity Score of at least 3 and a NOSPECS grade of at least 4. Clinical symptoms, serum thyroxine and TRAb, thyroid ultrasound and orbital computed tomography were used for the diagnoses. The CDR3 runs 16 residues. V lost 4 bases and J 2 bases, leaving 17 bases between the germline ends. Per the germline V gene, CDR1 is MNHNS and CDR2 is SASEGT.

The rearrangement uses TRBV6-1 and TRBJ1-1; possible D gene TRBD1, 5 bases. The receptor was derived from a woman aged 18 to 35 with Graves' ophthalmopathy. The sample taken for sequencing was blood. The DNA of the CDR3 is TGTGCCAGCAGTGTTTCGGAGGGACCGAGAAACACTGAAGCTTTCTTT. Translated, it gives CASSVSEGPRNTEAFF.